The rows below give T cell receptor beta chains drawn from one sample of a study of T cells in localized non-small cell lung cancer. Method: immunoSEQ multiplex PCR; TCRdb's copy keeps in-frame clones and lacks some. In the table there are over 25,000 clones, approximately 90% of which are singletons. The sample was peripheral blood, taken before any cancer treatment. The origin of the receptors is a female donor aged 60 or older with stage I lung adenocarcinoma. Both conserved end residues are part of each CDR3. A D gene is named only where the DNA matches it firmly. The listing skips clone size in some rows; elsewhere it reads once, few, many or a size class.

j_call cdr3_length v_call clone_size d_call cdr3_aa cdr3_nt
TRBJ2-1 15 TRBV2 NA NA CASSETGADGNEQFF TGTGCCAGCAGTGAAACGGGGGCGGACGGGAATGAGCAGTTCTTC
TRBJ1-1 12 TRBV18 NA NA CASSPQNTEAFF TGTGCCAGCTCACCACAGAACACTGAAGCTTTCTTT
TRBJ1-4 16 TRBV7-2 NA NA CASSLGLFSTNEKLFF TGTGCCAGCAGCTTAGGATTGTTTTCAACTAATGAAAAACTGTTTTTT
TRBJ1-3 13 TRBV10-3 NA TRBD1 CAIRTGEEDTIYF TGTGCCATCAGGACAGGGGAGGAAGACACCATATATTTT
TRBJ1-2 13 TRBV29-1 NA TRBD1 CSVGQGQGSGYTF TGCAGCGTTGGGCAGGGACAGGGGTCCGGCTACACCTTC
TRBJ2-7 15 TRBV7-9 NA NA CASSLEAGSMYEQYF TGTGCCAGCAGCTTAGAGGCAGGAAGTATGTACGAGCAGTACTTC
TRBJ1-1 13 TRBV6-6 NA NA CASYLRVGTEAFF TGTGCCAGCTATCTCAGGGTAGGCACTGAAGCTTTCTTT
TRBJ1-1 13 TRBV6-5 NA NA CASSSKSVTEAFF TGTGCCAGCAGTTCCAAATCAGTCACTGAAGCTTTCTTT
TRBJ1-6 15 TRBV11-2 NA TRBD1 CASHLGQGYNSPLHF TGTGCCAGCCACCTCGGACAGGGGTACAATTCACCCCTCCACTTT
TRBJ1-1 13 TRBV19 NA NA CASSSLGGREAFF TGTGCCAGTAGTAGCCTCGGGGGCAGGGAAGCTTTCTTT
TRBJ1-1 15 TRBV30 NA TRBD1 CAWGQGAMWGTEAFF TGTGCCTGGGGACAGGGGGCTATGTGGGGCACTGAAGCTTTCTTT
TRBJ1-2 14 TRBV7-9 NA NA CASSFGQTDYGYTF TGTGCCAGCAGCTTTGGGCAGACCGACTATGGCTACACCTTC
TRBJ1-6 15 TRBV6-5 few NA CASSYSRKGDSPLHF TGTGCCAGCAGTTACTCGAGAAAAGGGGATTCACCCCTCCACTTT
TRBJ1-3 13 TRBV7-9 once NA CASSLSSGNTIYF TGTGCCAGCAGCTTATCCTCTGGAAACACCATATATTTT
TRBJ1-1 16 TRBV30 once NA CAWSGDRWSRDTEAFF TGTGCCTGGAGTGGGGATCGGTGGTCGAGGGACACTGAAGCTTTCTTT
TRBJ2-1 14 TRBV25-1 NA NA CASSVVQGYNEQFF TGTGCCAGCAGTGTAGTACAGGGATACAATGAGCAGTTCTTC
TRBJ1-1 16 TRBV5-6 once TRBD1 CASSLGGTGGEAEAFF TGTGCCAGCAGCTTAGGCGGGACAGGGGGCGAAGCTGAAGCTTTCTTT
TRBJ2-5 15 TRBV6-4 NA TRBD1 CASRCRDRGKETQYF TGTGCCAGCAGATGCCGGGACAGGGGAAAAGAGACCCAGTACTTC
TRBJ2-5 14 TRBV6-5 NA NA CASSYTGHKETQYF TGTGCCAGCAGTTACACCGGACACAAAGAGACCCAGTACTTC
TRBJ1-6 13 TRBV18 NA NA CASSQRDGSPLHF TGTGCCAGCTCCCAAAGGGATGGTTCACCCCTCCACTTT
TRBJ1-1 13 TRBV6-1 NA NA CASSENWNTEAFF TGTGCCAGCAGTGAAAACTGGAACACTGAAGCTTTCTTT
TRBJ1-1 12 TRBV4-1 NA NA CASSHAGGGAFF TGCGCCAGCAGCCATGCCGGCGGGGGAGCTTTCTTT
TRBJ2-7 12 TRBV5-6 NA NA CASSLFAYEQYF TGTGCCAGCAGCTTGTTCGCCTACGAGCAGTACTTC
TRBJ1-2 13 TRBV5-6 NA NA CASSPGRNYGYTF TGTGCCAGCAGCCCGGGACGGAACTATGGCTACACCTTC
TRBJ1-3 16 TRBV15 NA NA CATSREGGRIGNTIYF TGTGCCACCAGCAGAGAGGGGGGGCGGATTGGAAACACCATATATTTT
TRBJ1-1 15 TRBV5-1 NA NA CASRRESGRSTEAFF TGCGCCAGCAGAAGGGAATCAGGGCGGAGCACTGAAGCTTTCTTT
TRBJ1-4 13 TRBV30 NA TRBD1 CAWKGQLNEKLFF TGTGCCTGGAAGGGACAGCTAAATGAAAAACTGTTTTTT
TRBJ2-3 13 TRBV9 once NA CASSALLLDTQYF TGTGCCAGCAGCGCCCTCCTGTTAGATACGCAGTATTTT
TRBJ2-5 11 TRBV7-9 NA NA CASSLAETQYF TGTGCCAGCAGCTTAGCAGAGACCCAGTACTTC
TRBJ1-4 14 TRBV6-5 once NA CASRLTGLNEKLFF TGTGCCAGCAGACTGACAGGTCTTAATGAAAAACTGTTTTTT
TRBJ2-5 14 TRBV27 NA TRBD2 CASRPSGGSETQYF TGTGCCAGCAGGCCAAGCGGGGGGTCAGAGACCCAGTACTTC
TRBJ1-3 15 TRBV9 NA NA CASSVEPQGQNTIYF TGTGCCAGCAGCGTAGAGCCCCAGGGCCAAAACACCATATATTTT
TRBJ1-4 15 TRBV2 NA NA CASSVGRYPPEKLFF TGTGCCAGCAGTGTAGGACGTTACCCGCCCGAAAAACTGTTTTTT
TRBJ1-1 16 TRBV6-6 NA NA CASSSGPGSKNTEAFF TGTGCCAGCAGCTCAGGGCCCGGATCCAAAAACACTGAAGCTTTCTTT
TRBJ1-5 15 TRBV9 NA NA CASSASGIGNQPQHF TGTGCCAGCAGCGCTTCCGGGATCGGCAATCAGCCCCAGCATTTT
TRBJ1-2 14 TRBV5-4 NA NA CASSSTVTSRGYTF TGTGCCAGCAGCTCGACCGTCACTTCCAGGGGCTACACCTTC
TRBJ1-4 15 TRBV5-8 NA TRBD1 CASSFGDRGREKLFF TGTGCCAGCAGCTTCGGAGACAGGGGGCGTGAAAAACTGTTTTTT
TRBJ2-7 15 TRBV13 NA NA CASSLVRARAYEQYF TGTGCCAGCAGCTTAGTTAGAGCCAGGGCCTACGAGCAGTACTTC
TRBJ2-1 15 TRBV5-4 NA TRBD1 CASSPYRGRYNEQFF TGTGCCAGCAGTCCTTACAGGGGGCGCTACAATGAGCAGTTCTTC
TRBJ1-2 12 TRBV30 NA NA CAWRLHHYGYTF TGTGCCTGGAGGTTGCATCACTATGGCTACACCTTC
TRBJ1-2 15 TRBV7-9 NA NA CASSLAGTLLSGYTF TGTGCCAGCAGCTTAGCGGGGACCTTATTATCCGGCTACACCTTC